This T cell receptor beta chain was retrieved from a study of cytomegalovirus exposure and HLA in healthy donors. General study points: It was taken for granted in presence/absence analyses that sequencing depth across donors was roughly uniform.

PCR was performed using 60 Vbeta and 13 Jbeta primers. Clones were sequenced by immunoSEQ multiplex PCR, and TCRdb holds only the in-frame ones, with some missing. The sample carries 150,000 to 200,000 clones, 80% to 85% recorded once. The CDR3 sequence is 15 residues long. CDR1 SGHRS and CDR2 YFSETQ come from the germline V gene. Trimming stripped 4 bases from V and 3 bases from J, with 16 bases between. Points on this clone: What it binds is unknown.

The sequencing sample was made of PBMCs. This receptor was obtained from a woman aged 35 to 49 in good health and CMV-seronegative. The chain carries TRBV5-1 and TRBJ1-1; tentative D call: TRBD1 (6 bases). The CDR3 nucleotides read TGCGCCAGCAGCCGGACAGTCCCCGGGGACACTGAAGCTTTCTTT. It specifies CASSRTVPGDTEAFF.